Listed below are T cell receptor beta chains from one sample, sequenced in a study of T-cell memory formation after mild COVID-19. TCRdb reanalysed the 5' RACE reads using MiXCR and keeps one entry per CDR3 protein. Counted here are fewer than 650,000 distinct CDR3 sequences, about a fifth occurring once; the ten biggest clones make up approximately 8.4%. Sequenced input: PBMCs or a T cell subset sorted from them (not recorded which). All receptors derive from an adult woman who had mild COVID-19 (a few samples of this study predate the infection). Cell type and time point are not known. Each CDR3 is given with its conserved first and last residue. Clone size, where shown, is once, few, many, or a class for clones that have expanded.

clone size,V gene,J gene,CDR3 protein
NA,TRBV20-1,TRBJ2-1,CSANDRGKQFF
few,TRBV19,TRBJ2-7,CASSIDRFRFTSYEQYF
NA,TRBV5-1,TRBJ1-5,CASSLGTDGNQPQHF
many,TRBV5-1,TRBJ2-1,CASSLAGTSGNNEQFF
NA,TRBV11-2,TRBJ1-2,CASSFGIWNGYTF
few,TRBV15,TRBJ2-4,CATSREVGRWAF
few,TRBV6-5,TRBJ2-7,CASSYLPTSGNEQYF
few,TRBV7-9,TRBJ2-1,CASSRTSGNPSSYNEQFF
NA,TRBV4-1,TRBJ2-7,CASSREGTGTYEQYF
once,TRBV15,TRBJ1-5,CATSRDKGGGISNQPQHF
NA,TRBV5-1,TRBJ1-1,CASSLGGTGLTEAFF
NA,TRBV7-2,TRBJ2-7,CASSPFRAPGEQYF
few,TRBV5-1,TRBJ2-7,CASSLGGTGSYEQYF
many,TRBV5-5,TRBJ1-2,CASSVMPGQAYGYTF
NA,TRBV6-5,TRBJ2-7,CASGRDFGSYEQYF
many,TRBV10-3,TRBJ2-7,CAIGDSQGTGEQYF
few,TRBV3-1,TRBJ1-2,CASSQDRQGASGYTF
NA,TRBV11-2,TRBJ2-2,CASSLTGPGAQTGELFF